Shown below are 13 T cell receptor beta chains from a single sample sequenced in a study of T cell responses to AZD1222 COVID-19 vaccine. TCRdb's table, derived via immunoSEQ multiplex PCR, lists solely in-frame clones and lacks some. This sample has roughly 140,000 clones, with around 91% found just once. The sample consisted of peripheral blood, taken on day 0 of AZD1222 vaccination. Receptors were obtained from an adult in good health.

The chain carries TRBV5-6 and TRBJ1-1, with D tentatively TRBD1 (6 bases). V lost 4 bases and J lost 4, with 17 bases in between. Germline-derived CDR1 and CDR2 are SGHDT and YYEEEE. The CDR3 covers 15 residues. The CDR3 region is CASSLRGAGVTEAFF. The CDR3 bases are TGTGCCAGCAGCCTTAGAGGAGCAGGGGTCACTGAAGCTTTCTTT.

The J gene is TRBJ2-1, the V gene TRBV6-5, with 7 bases matching TRBD1. The CDR3 consists of 16 residues. The germline CDR1 and CDR2 sequences are MNHEY and SVGAGI. The V gene end was trimmed by 2 bases and the J gene end by 7 bases; junction bases not matched to a gene: 11. This chain's CDR3 is CASSYQGVPGVNEQFF. The CDR3 nucleotides are TGTGCCAGCAGTTACCAGGGGGTACCCGGGGTTAATGAGCAGTTCTTC.

The chain employs TRBV6-2 or TRBV6-3 and TRBJ2-7; D gene uncertain. From germline, CDR1 is MNHEY and CDR2 SVGEGT. The CDR3 is 14 residues long. V gave up 0 bases and J gave up 3 bases, with 9 bases separating them. DNA for the CDR3: TGTGCCAGCAGTTACTCGGGCATAAACTACGAGCAGTACTTC. This gives the protein CASSYSGINYEQYF.

This chain connects TRBV7-3 to TRBJ2-7; no firm D call. CDR1 and CDR2 (germline): SGHTA, FQGTGA. The CDR3 covers 13 residues. V dropped 5 bases and J dropped 3 bases, with 11 bases sitting between them. CDR3 nucleotide sequence: TGTGCCAGCAGCCTCGCAGTTAGCTACGAGCAGTACTTC. This encodes CASSLAVSYEQYF.

This clone was detected once. V is TRBV7-9 and J is TRBJ1-5; no firm D call. Germline CDR1 and CDR2: SEHNR and FQNEAQ (reference sequence). The CDR3 is 14 amino acids. Deletions cut 5 bases from V and 4 bases from J, with 12 bases between. The CDR3 is CASSPGSTNQPQHF. The CDR3 DNA sequence: TGTGCCAGCAGCCCGGGGTCGACTAATCAGCCCCAGCATTTT.

The chain employs TRBV5-1 and TRBJ2-3; 10 positions match TRBD2. Germline trimming cut 4 bases from V and 2 bases from J; bases unmatched to any gene: 7. From germline, CDR1 is SGHRS and CDR2 YFSETQ. The CDR3 is 16 residues long. CDR3 in DNA: TGCGCCAGCAGCCAAACTAGCGGGATATTCACAGATACGCAGTATTTT. Translating gives CASSQTSGIFTDTQYF.

The rearrangement joins TRBV27 to TRBJ2-7; TRBD2 matches at 7 bases. The germline gives CDR1 MNHEY, CDR2 SMNVEV (reference sequence). This CDR3 spans 15 amino acids. With 7 bases clipped from V and 4 bases from J, the junction kept 13 bases outside the gene matches. Here the CDR3 reads CASTRLGGGAYEQYF. DNA for the CDR3: TGTGCCAGCACCCGCCTTGGGGGAGGGGCTTACGAGCAGTACTTC.

The chain links TRBV18 to TRBJ1-1; 8 bases map to TRBD1. Germline V lookup: CDR1 KGHSH, CDR2 LQKENI. V lost 6 bases and J lost 3; bases outside the gene matches: 6. This CDR3 region has 14 residues. CDR3 nucleotides: TGTGCCAGCTCCAGGGGGCCGAGCGACACTGAAGCTTTCTTT. Protein sequence: CASSRGPSDTEAFF.

The chain carries TRBV3-1 (or the pseudogene TRBV3-2) and TRBJ2-3, with 14 bases matching TRBD2. CDR3 length equals 16 residues. The germline V gene encodes CDR1 LGHDT and CDR2 YNNKEL (reference sequence). With 6 bases clipped from V and 4 bases from J, the junction kept 6 bases outside the gene matches. The CDR3 bases are TGTGCCAGCAGACGGACTAGCGGGAGGAGGCCAGATACGCAGTATTTT. It is translated as CASRRTSGRRPDTQYF.

The chain carries TRBV19 and TRBJ1-4; tentatively, D is TRBD1 (6 bases). V was shortened by 10 bases and J by 8 bases, with 17 bases between the two germline ends. Per the germline V gene, CDR1 is LNHDA and CDR2 is SQIVND (reference sequence). This CDR3 has 13 residues. Written as DNA, the CDR3 is TGTGCCACCCGCGACAGGTCGGGAGAAAAACTGTTTTTT. Encoded protein: CATRDRSGEKLFF.

With respect to this clone: Other nucleotide sequences in the sample specify the same CDR3. This chain connects TRBV7-2 to TRBJ1-1; D gene ambiguous. This CDR3 spans 14 amino acids. CDR1 and CDR2 from the germline V gene are SGHTA and FQGNSA. V dropped 0 bases and J dropped 5 bases, with 10 bases sitting between them. The CDR3 DNA is TGTGCCAGCAGCTTAGCACGGGGTAAGACTGAAGCTTTCTTT. Its translation is CASSLARGKTEAFF. Together with reference TRBV7-2 and TRBJ1-1, the CDR3 gives the full variable domain: GAGVSQSPSNKVTEKGKDVELRCDPISGHTALYWYRQSLGQGLEFLIYFQGNSAPDKSGLPSDRFSAERTGGSVSTLTIQRTQQEDSAVYLCASSLARGKTEAFFGQGTRLTVV.

The chain combines TRBV27 with TRBJ1-6; D not certain. This CDR3 has 15 residues. Trimming removed 3 bases at V and 4 bases at J, with 10 bases between. Per germline, CDR1 MNHEY and CDR2 SMNVEV (reference sequence). The CDR3 loop is CASSFLEGYNSPLHF. Written as DNA, the CDR3 is TGTGCCAGCAGTTTCCTCGAAGGATATAATTCACCCCTCCACTTT.

The chain uses TRBV5-1 and TRBJ2-6; D is unclear. V was cut by 1 base and J by 0 bases, with 14 bases left in between. The CDR3 consists of 18 residues. Germline V CDR1 and CDR2: SGHRS, YFSETQ. The CDR3 DNA follows: TGCGCCAGCAGCTTGCACGGCCAGAGCTCCTCTGGGGCCAACGTCCTGACTTTC. Amino acids: CASSLHGQSSSGANVLTF. The whole variable domain, remainder taken from reference TRBV5-1 and TRBJ2-6, is KAGVTQTPRYLIKTRGQQVTLSCSPISGHRSVSWYQQTPGQGLQFLFEYFSETQRNKGNFPGRFSGRQFSNSRSEMNVSTLELGDSALYLCASSLHGQSSSGANVLTFGAGSRLTVL.